Below are 10 T cell receptor beta chains sequenced from a single sample in a study of OX40 agonist ivuxolimab in advanced cancers. Generated by immunoSEQ multiplex PCR, the TCRdb table keeps only in-frame clones and is missing some. The profile shows about 90,000 clones, roughly 93% of them singletons. The material was CD4+ or CD8+ T cells sorted from blood, obtained in a trial of the OX40 agonist ivuxolimab. The receptor set was obtained from an adult with an advanced solid tumor such as melanoma, head and neck, liver or kidney cancer.

V usage is TRBV21-1 and J usage is TRBJ2-6; TRBD2 is the table's D call, not checked against the DNA. TRBV21-1 is deemed a pseudogene. The CDR3 runs 16 residues. The CDR3, as DNA: TGTGCCAGCAGCAAAGATGCCGGCTCTGGGGCCAACGTCCTGACTTTC. Its protein product is CASSKDAGSGANVLTF.

This chain uses TRBV19 with TRBJ1-5; D gene unclear. CDR3 length: 14 residues. The V and J ends lost 6 bases and 11 bases respectively, with 20 bases between them. Germline lookup yields CDR1 LNHDA and CDR2 SQIVND (reference sequence). The CDR3 loop is CASRQQVASLTQHF. The CDR3, as DNA: TGTGCCAGTAGACAGCAGGTTGCATCCTTAACCCAGCATTTT.

The chain recombines TRBV27 with TRBJ2-2; D uncertain. CDR1 is MNHEY, CDR2 SMNVEV, per germline (reference sequence). CDR3 size: 14 residues. Trimming stripped 2 bases from V and 7 bases from J, with 11 bases between. The CDR3 is CASSLGVGVGELFF. CDR3 DNA: TGTGCCAGCAGTTTAGGGGTTGGGGTCGGGGAGCTGTTTTTT.

V gene TRBV20-1 combines with J gene TRBJ2-7; 7 nucleotides agree with TRBD1. V shed 2 bases, J shed 11 bases, and the junction held 3 bases outside the gene matches. This CDR3 spans 10 amino acids. From germline, CDR1 is DFQATT and CDR2 SNEGSKA (reference sequence). The CDR3 loop reads CSARKQGEYF. As DNA, the CDR3 is TGCAGTGCTAGAAAGCAGGGGGAGTACTTC.

The rearrangement links TRBV6-6 to TRBJ2-3; 10 nucleotides line up with TRBD2. V shed 8 bases, J shed 6 bases, and the junction held 14 bases outside the gene matches. CDR1 is MNHNY, CDR2 SVGAGI, per germline (reference sequence). This CDR3 region has 16 residues. CDR3 in amino acids: CASSPQQAGGRDTQYF. The CDR3 coding sequence is TGTGCCAGCTCCCCACAACAAGCGGGAGGGAGGGATACGCAGTATTTT.

The chain joins TRBV11-3 to TRBJ2-2, with 10 bases lining up with TRBD2. This CDR3 spans 17 amino acids. Trimming took 0 bases from V and 6 from J; bases not matched to a gene: 7. In germline, CDR1 is SGHNT, CDR2 YENEEA. The CDR3 here is CASSLDGLAGEAGELFF. The CDR3 nucleotides read TGTGCCAGCAGCTTAGATGGTCTAGCGGGAGAGGCCGGGGAGCTGTTTTTT. Full variable domain (remainder filled in from reference TRBV11-3 and TRBJ2-2): EAGVVQSPRYKIIEKKQPVAFWCNPISGHNTLYWYLQNLGQGPELLIRYENEEAVDDSQLPKDRFSAERLKGVDSTLKIQPAELGDSAVYLCASSLDGLAGEAGELFFGEGSRLTVL.

The chain is built from TRBV11-2 and TRBJ1-4; D perhaps matches TRBD1 (5 bases). Trimming stripped 5 bases from V and 1 base from J, with 11 bases between. The V gene's germline CDR1 is SGHAT and CDR2 FQNNGV. The CDR3 is 15 residues long. CDR3 region: CASSAGGVTNEKLFF. For the CDR3, the DNA is TGTGCCAGCAGCGCAGGAGGGGTAACTAATGAAAAACTGTTTTTT.

The chain uses TRBV2 and TRBJ2-1, with D tentatively TRBD1 (6 bases). Germline V CDR1 and CDR2: SNHLY, FYNNEI. Trimming left V 2 bases short and J 5 bases short, with 7 bases between. CDR3 length: 13 amino acids. As DNA, the CDR3 is TGTGCCAGCAGTGAACAGGGGCACAATGAGCAGTTCTTC. Translated, it gives CASSEQGHNEQFF.

Comments on this clone: Other DNA sequences of this sample code for an identical CDR3. The chain joins TRBV5-1 to TRBJ2-7, with 10 bases that match TRBD2. V trimming: 2 bases; J trimming: 4 bases; junction bases outside the gene matches: 0. Per germline, CDR1 SGHRS and CDR2 YFSETQ. The CDR3 loop spans 13 amino acids. The CDR3 nucleotides are TGCGCCAGCAGCTTACTAGCGGGATACGAGCAGTACTTC. Protein: CASSLLAGYEQYF. Full variable domain (outside the CDR3, taken from reference TRBV5-1 and TRBJ2-7): KAGVTQTPRYLIKTRGQQVTLSCSPISGHRSVSWYQQTPGQGLQFLFEYFSETQRNKGNFPGRFSGRQFSNSRSEMNVSTLELGDSALYLCASSLLAGYEQYFGPGTRLTVT.

This chain uses TRBV5-1 with TRBJ2-3; 8 nucleotides line up with TRBD2. The CDR3 covers 15 residues. V dropped 6 bases and J dropped 0; count of bases not matched to a gene: 6. Looked up from germline, CDR1 is SGHRS and CDR2 is YFSETQ. CDR3 nucleotides: TGCGCCAGCAAAGGGACTAGAGGTAGCACAGATACGCAGTATTTT. This gives the protein CASKGTRGSTDTQYF.